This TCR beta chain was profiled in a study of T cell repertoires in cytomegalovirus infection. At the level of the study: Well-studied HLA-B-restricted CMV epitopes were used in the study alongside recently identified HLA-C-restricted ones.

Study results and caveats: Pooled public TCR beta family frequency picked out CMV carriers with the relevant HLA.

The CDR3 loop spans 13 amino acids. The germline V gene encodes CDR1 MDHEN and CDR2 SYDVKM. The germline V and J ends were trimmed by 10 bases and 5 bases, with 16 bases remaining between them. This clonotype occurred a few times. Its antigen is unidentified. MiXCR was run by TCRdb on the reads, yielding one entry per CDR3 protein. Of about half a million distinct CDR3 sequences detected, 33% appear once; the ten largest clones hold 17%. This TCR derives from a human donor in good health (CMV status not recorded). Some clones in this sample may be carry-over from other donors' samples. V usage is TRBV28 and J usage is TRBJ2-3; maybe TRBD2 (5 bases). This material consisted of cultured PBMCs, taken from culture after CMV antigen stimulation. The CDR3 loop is CATRSGSGDTQYF. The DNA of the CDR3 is TGTGCCACCCGAAGCGGATCTGGAGATACGCAGTATTTT.